This entry concerns a single TCR beta chain. Its target is not known. The donors were healthy female monozygous twins, three pairs in total. MiXCR was run by TCRdb on the 5' RACE reads, yielding one entry per CDR3 protein. The table shows roughly 380,000 distinct CDR3 sequences, with about 28% occurring only once. The V and J ends lost 6 bases and 3 bases respectively, with 7 bases between them. The CDR3 loop spans 12 amino acids. CDR1 is SGHRS, CDR2 YFSETQ, per germline. This specimen comes from a study of identical twins' blood T cells. The study's findings and limits: Shared CDR3 clonotype counts tracked mainly the product of cloneset sizes. Out-of-frame TCRbeta clonotypes reportedly had markedly more similar V usage in twins than unrelated donors. Twin repertoire similarity may partly reflect shared environment.

This clonotype was obtained from a woman aged 18-49 years in good health. The sample was PBMCs. The chain combines TRBV5-1 with TRBJ1-3; unclear D gene. The DNA for the CDR3 is TGCGCCAGCACGTCGGGTGGAAACACCATATATTTT. Amino acids: CASTSGGNTIYF.